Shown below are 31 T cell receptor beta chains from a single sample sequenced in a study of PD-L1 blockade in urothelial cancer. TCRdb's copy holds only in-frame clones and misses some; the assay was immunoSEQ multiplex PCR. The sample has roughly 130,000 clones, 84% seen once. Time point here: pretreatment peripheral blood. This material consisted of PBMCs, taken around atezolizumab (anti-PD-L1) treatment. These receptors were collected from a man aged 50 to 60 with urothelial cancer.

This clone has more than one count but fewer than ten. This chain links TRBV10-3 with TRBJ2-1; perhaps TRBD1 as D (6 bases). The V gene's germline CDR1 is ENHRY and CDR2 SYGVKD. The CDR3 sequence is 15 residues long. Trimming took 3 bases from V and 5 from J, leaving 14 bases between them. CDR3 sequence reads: CAISDGRGWNNEQFF. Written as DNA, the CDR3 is TGTGCCATCAGTGACGGCAGGGGATGGAACAATGAGCAGTTCTTC.

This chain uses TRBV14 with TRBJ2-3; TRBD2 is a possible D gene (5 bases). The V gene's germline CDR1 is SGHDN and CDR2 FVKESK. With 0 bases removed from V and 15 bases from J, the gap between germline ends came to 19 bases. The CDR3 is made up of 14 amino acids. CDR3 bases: TGTGCCAGCAGCCAAGACGGGGTCGCGGATCTGGCTTATTTT. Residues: CASSQDGVADLAYF.

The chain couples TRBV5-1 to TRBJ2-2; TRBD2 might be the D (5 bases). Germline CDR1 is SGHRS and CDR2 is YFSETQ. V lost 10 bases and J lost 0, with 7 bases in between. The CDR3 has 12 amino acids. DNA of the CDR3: TGCGCCCTGCGGGCGAACACCGGGGAGCTGTTTTTT. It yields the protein CALRANTGELFF.

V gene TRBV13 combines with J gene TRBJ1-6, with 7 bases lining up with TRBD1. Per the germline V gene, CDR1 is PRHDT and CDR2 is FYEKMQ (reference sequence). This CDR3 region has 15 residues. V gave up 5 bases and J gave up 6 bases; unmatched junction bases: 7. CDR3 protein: CASSPGTVSNSPLHF. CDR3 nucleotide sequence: TGTGCCAGCAGCCCAGGGACAGTTAGTAATTCACCCCTCCACTTT.

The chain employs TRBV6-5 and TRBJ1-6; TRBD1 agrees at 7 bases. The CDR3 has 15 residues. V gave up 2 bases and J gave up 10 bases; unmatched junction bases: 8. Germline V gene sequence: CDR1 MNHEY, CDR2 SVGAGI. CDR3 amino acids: CASSYAGTAPSPLHF. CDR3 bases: TGTGCCAGCAGTTACGCCGGGACAGCCCCCTCACCCCTCCACTTT.

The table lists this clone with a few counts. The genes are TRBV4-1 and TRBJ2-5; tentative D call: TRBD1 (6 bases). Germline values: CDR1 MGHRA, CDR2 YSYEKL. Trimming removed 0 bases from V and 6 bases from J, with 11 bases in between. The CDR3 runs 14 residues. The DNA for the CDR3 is TGCGCCAGCAGCCAAGAGGGGGCGGCGCAGACCCAGTACTTC. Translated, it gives CASSQEGAAQTQYF.

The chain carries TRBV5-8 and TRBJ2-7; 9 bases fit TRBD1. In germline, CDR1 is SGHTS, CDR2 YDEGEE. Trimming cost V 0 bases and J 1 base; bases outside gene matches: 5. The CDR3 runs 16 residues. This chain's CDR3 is CASSLGPGTGSYEQYF. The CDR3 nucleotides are TGTGCCAGCAGCTTGGGCCCCGGGACAGGGTCCTACGAGCAGTACTTC.

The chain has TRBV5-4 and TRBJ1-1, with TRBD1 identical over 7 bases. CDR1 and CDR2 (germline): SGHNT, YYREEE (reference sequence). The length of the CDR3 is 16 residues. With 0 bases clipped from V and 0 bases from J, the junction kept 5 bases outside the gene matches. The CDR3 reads CASSLDVGTVNTEAFF. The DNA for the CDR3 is TGTGCCAGCAGCTTGGATGTTGGGACAGTGAACACTGAAGCTTTCTTT.

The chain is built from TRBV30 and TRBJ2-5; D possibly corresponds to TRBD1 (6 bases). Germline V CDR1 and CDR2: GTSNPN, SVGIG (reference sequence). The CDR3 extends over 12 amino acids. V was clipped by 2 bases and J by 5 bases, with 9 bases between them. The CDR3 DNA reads TGTGCCTGGAGTATCGACAGGGAGACCCAGTACTTC. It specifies CAWSIDRETQYF. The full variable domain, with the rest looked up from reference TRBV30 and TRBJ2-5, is SQTIHQWPATLVQPVGSPLSLECTVEGTSNPNLYWYRQAAGRGLQLLFYSVGIGQISSEVPQNLSASRPQDRQFILSSKKLLLSDSGFYLCAWSIDRETQYFGPGTRLLVL.

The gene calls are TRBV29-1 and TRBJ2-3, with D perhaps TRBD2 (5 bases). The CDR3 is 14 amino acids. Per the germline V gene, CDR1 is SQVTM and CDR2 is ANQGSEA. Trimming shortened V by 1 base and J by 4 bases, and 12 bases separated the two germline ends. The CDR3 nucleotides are TGCAGCGTTGAAGGGGGAACGAGGGCAGATACGCAGTATTTT. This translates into CSVEGGTRADTQYF.

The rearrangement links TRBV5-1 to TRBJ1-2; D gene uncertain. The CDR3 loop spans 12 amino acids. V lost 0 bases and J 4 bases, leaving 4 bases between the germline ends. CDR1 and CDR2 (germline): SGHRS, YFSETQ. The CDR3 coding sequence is TGCGCCAGCAGCTTGGGGGCCTATGGCTACACCTTC. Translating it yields CASSLGAYGYTF.

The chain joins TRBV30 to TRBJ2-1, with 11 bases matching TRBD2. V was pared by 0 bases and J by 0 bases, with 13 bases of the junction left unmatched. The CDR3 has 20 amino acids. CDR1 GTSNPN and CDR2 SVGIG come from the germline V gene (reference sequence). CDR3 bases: TGTGCCTGGAGTGTAGATAGACTAGCGGGAATGGGGAGCTCCTACAATGAGCAGTTCTTC. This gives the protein CAWSVDRLAGMGSSYNEQFF.

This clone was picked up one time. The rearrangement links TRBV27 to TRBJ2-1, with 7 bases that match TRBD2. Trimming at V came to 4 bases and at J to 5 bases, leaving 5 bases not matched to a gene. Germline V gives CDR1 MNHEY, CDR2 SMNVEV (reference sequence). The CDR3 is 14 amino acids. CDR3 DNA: TGTGCCAGCAGTTCTTTTCTAGCGGACAATGAGCAGTTCTTC. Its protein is CASSSFLADNEQFF.

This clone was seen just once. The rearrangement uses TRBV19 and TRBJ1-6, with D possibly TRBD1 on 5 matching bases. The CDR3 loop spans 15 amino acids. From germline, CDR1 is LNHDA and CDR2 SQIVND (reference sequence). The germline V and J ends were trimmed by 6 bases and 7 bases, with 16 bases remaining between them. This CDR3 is CASSAPGYLNSPLHF. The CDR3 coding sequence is TGTGCCAGTAGCGCTCCAGGGTATTTGAATTCACCCCTCCACTTT.

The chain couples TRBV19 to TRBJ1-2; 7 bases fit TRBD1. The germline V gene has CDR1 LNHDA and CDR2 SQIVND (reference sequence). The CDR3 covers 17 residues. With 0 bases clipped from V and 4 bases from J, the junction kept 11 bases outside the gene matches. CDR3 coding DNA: TGTGCCAGTAGTATAGACCGACTGGGGACAGAAGTCTATGGCTACACCTTC. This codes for CASSIDRLGTEVYGYTF.

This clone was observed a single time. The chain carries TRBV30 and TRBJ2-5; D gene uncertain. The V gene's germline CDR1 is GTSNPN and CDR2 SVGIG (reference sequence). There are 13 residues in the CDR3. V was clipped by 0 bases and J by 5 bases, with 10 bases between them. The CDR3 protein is CAWSVRFLETQYF. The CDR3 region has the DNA TGTGCCTGGAGTGTTCGGTTCCTGGAGACCCAGTACTTC.

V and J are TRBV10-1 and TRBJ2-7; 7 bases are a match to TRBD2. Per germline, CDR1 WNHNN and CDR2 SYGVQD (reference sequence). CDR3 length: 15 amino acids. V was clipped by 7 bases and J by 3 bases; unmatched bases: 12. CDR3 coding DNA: TGCGCCAGCAAGGTACTAGCGATTTCCAACTACGAGCAGTACTTC. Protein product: CASKVLAISNYEQYF.

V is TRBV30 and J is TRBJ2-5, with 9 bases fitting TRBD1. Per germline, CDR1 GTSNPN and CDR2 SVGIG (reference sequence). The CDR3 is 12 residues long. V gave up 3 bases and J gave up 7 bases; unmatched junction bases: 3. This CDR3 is CAWSGQGTTQYF. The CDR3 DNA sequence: TGTGCCTGGAGCGGACAGGGGACGACCCAGTACTTC.

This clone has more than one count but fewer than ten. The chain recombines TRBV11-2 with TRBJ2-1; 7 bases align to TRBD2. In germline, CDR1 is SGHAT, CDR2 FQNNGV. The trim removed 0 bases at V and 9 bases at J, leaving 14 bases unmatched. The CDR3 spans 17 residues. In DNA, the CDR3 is TGTGCCAGCAGCTTAGAACCCCCCCTGACGGGAGGCGGTGAGCAGTTCTTC. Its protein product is CASSLEPPLTGGGEQFF.

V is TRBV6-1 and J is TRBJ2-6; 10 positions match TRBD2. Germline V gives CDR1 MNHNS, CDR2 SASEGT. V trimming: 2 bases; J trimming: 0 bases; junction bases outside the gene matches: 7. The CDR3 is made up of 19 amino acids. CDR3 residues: CASSEQATSGFSGANVLTF. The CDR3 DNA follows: TGTGCCAGCAGTGAACAGGCGACTAGCGGGTTCTCTGGGGCCAACGTCCTGACTTTC.

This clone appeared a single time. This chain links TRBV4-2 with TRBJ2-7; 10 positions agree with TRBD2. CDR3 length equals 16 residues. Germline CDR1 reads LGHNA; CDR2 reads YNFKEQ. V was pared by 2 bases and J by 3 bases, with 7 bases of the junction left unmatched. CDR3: CASSQSGLADFYEQYF. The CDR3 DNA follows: TGTGCCAGCAGCCAATCCGGACTAGCGGACTTCTACGAGCAGTACTTC.

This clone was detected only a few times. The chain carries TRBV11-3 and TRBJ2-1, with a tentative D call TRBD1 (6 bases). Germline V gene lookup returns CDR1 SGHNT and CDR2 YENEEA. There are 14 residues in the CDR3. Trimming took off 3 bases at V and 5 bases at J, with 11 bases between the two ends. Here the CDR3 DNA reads TGTGCCAGCAGCTTTGCAGGGGTTAACAATGAGCAGTTCTTC. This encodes CASSFAGVNNEQFF. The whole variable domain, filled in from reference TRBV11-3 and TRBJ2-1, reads EAGVVQSPRYKIIEKKQPVAFWCNPISGHNTLYWYLQNLGQGPELLIRYENEEAVDDSQLPKDRFSAERLKGVDSTLKIQPAELGDSAVYLCASSFAGVNNEQFFGPGTRLTVL.

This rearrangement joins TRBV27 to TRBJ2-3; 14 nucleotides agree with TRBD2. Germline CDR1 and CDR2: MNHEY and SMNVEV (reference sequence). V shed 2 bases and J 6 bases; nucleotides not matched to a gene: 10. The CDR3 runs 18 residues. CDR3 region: CASSLTGTSGSHFDTQYF. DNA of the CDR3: TGTGCCAGCAGTTTAACCGGGACTAGCGGGAGTCATTTTGATACGCAGTATTTT.

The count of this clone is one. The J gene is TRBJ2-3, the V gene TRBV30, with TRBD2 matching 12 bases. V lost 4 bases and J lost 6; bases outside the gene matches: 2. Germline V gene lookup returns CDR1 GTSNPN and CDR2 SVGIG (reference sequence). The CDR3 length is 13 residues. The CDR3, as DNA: TGTGCCTGGACTAGCGGGAGGGGCGATACGCAGTATTTT. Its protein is CAWTSGRGDTQYF.

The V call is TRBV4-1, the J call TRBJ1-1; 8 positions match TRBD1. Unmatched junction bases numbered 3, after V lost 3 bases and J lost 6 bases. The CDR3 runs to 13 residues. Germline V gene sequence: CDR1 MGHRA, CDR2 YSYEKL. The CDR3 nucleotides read TGCGCCAGCAGCCAGGACAGGGTCTCTGAAGCTTTCTTT. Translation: CASSQDRVSEAFF.

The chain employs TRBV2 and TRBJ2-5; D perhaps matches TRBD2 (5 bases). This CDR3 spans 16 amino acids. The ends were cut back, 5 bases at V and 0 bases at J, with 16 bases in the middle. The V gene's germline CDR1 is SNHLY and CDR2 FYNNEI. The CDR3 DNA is TGTGCCAGCAGTAGAGAACTAGTTGGAAACCAAGAGACCCAGTACTTC. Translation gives CASSRELVGNQETQYF.

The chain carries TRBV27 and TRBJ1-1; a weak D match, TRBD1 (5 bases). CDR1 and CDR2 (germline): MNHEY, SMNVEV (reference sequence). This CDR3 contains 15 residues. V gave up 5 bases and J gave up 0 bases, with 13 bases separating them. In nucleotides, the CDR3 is TGTGCCAGCAGTATGGGGGGAAACCTGAACACTGAAGCTTTCTTT. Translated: CASSMGGNLNTEAFF.

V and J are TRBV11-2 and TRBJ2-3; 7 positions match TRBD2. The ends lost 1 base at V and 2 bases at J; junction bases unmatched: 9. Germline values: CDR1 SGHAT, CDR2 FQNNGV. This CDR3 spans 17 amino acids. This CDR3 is CASSLAIGGGYTDTQYF. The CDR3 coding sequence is TGTGCCAGCAGCTTAGCCATTGGGGGAGGGTACACAGATACGCAGTATTTT.

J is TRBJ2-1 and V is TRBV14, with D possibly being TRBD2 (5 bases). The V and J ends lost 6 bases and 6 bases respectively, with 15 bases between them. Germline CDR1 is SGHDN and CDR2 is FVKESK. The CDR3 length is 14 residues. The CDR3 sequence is CASSTPGFLNEQFF. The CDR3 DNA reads TGTGCCAGCAGTACACCGGGATTCCTCAATGAGCAGTTCTTC. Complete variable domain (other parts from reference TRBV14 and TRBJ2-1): EAGVTQFPSHSVIEKGQTVTLRCDPISGHDNLYWYRRVMGKEIKFLLHFVKESKQDESGMPNNRFLAERTGGTYSTLKVQPAELEDSGVYFCASSTPGFLNEQFFGPGTRLTVL.

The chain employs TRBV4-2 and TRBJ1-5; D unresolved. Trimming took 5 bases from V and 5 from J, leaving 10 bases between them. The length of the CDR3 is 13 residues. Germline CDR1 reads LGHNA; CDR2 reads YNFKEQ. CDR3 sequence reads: CASSKSLYQPQHF. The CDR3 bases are TGTGCCAGCAGCAAAAGCCTTTATCAGCCCCAGCATTTT.

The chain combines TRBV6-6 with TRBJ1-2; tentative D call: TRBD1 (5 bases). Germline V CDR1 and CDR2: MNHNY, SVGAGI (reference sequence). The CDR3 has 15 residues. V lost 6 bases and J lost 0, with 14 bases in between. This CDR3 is CASRPVGGANYGYTF. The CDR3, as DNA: TGTGCCAGCAGGCCTGTCGGGGGAGCTAACTATGGCTACACCTTC.